This T cell receptor (beta chain) was sequenced in a study of shared clonotypes between healthy human individuals. Only Caucasian adults living in Nashville, Tennessee served as donors. Subsets obtained from CD4+ cells comprised CD45RA+ naive and CD45RA-negative memory cells. Assay execution proceeded at the deep level. In the authors' workflow: Sequence data from immunoSEQ were junction-only and lacked quality scores; consequently, filtering differed. Data came from immunoSEQ multiplex PCR; TCRdb stores just in-frame clones and leaves some out. V and J calls and clone size are given by that table; D and trimming were obtained from the DNA. Of approximately 1,500,000 clones listed, around 97% were seen once; the top ten hold approximately 1.1%. Germline lookup yields CDR1 KGHSH and CDR2 LQKENI. The junction had 5 bases not matched to a gene; V was cut back by 6 bases and J by 7 bases. There are 13 residues in the CDR3.

This chain uses TRBV18 with TRBJ2-7; TRBD1 agrees at 11 bases. This clonotype was obtained from a man between 25 and 39 years old in good health. The material sequenced was naive CD4+ T cells sorted from blood. Subset denoted: CD45RA+ positively selected. CDR3 nucleotide sequence: TGTGCCAGCTCCCGGGACAGGGGGGAGGAGCAGTACTTC. This sequence encodes CASSRDRGEEQYF. The full variable domain, its missing parts supplied by reference TRBV18 and TRBJ2-7, is NAGVMQNPRHLVRRRGQEARLRCSPMKGHSHVYWYRQLPEEGLKFMVYLQKENIIDESGMPKERFSAEFPKEGPSILRIQQVVRGDSAAYFCASSRDRGEEQYFGPGTRLTVT.